This TCR beta chain was sequenced in a study of blood T cell repertoires in COVID-19. Deletions cut 5 bases from V and 4 bases from J, with 12 bases between. CDR3 length: 13 amino acids. Germline V gives CDR1 MDHEN, CDR2 SYDVKM. This table comes from immunoSEQ multiplex PCR, and its TCRdb copy is limited to in-frame clones, with some not included. The sample carries more than 150,000 clones, around four fifths recorded once. The chain links TRBV28 to TRBJ2-7, with D hard to call. The origin of this receptor is a woman aged 50 to 60 who had recovered from COVID-19. Specimen: PBMCs or T cells enriched from blood (not recorded which). CDR3 residues: CASSPTPGYEQYF. Written as DNA, the CDR3 is TGTGCCAGCAGTCCCACGCCCGGGTACGAGCAGTACTTC.